One sample yielded the 2 T cell receptor beta chains listed below, sequenced in a study of cytomegalovirus exposure and HLA in healthy donors (dated by TCRdb to about 2017). The method was the immunoSEQ multiplex PCR assay. For the multiplex PCR, a mixture combining 60 forward primers for TCR Vbeta segments and 13 reverse primers for TCR Jbeta segments was used. TCRdb took over this immuneACCESS table, retaining in-frame rearrangements with V and J assigned. Such tables are incomplete; in checked studies, under half of the missing clones stem from an unresolved V gene, and the remainder is unexplained. A total of 140,000 to 150,000 clones appear in this sample, around four fifths of them only once. The top ten clonotypes cover more than 2% of the sample. Sequenced: PBMCs. Every receptor here comes from a boy aged 2-15 years in good health and CMV-seronegative.

This chain joins TRBV6-5 and TRBJ1-4, with TRBD1 matching 7 bases. The CDR3 runs 13 residues. Trimming at V came to 8 bases and at J to 5 bases, leaving 5 bases not matched to a gene. Germline CDR1 MNHEY, CDR2 SVGAGI. The CDR3 sequence: CASSGGLNEKLFF. The CDR3 coding sequence is TGTGCCAGCTCAGGGGGTCTAAATGAAAAACTGTTTTTT.

Here the CDR3 DNA reads TGTGCCAGCAGCTTTGATGCTAGCGGGAAATACAATGAGCAGTTCTTC. It translates to CASSFDASGKYNEQFF. The rearrangement uses TRBV11-3 and TRBJ2-1, with TRBD2 identical over 9 bases. V shed 3 bases and J 4 bases; nucleotides not matched to a gene: 7. The CDR3 has 16 amino acids. Germline lookup yields CDR1 SGHNT and CDR2 YENEEA.